The rows below give T cell receptor beta chains drawn from one sample of a study of blood T cell repertoires in COVID-19. Libraries were prepared by immunoSEQ multiplex PCR; TCRdb keeps only in-frame clonotypes and omits some of them. The sample holds fewer than 120,000 clones; 80% to 90% are singletons and the top ten take approximately 16%. The sequenced sample consisted of peripheral blood. The receptors derive from a woman in her fifties or sixties with acute or convalescent COVID-19. Both conserved end residues are part of each CDR3.

j_call v_call cdr3_aa
TRBJ1-3 TRBV6-5 CASSYLLGNTIYF
TRBJ1-1 TRBV7-2 CASSFVTDSFDAFF
TRBJ1-4 TRBV6-5 CASSLTTGEANEKLFF
TRBJ2-2 TRBV21-1 CASSQSPFAADGELFF
TRBJ1-6 TRBV7-6 CASSLDAQGWSPLHF
TRBJ1-2 TRBV11-2 CASSLDRRRGHDGYTF
TRBJ1-5 TRBV4-3 CASSQDSQGYQPQHF
TRBJ1-2 TRBV19 CASSPRTGSSYGYTF
TRBJ2-5 TRBV7-2 CASSEGGSQETQYF
TRBJ2-1 TRBV6-5 CASSYSQGPYNEQFF
TRBJ1-4 TRBV5-6 CASSLWFGQGLNEKLFF
TRBJ1-2 TRBV4-3 CASSHDGGTGVFGYTF
TRBJ1-5 TRBV19 CASTRGAGNQPQHF
TRBJ2-5 TRBV6-2/TRBV6-3 CASSSGSGSVGETQYF
TRBJ1-1 TRBV11-2 CASSLDRGEVNTEAFF
TRBJ1-6 TRBV5-4 CASSFQGANSPLHF
TRBJ1-1 TRBV27 CASRRQGYTEAFF
TRBJ2-2 TRBV15 CATSRPGQGGTGELFF
TRBJ1-4 TRBV20-1 CSARAEKLFF
TRBJ1-5 TRBV9 CASSLSGGEAQPQHF
TRBJ2-3 TRBV19 CASSTKRGIDTQYF
TRBJ1-2 TRBV2 CASREGQEAGYTF
TRBJ1-3 TRBV10-1 CASSEAGTGKGNTIYF
TRBJ2-1 TRBV5-4 CASSLGSGGYNEQFF
TRBJ1-1 TRBV16 CASSRYREGEAFF
TRBJ2-5 TRBV4-2 CASSQGADSETQYF
TRBJ1-4 TRBV5-1 CASRVGGTDNEKLFF
TRBJ2-1 TRBV14 CASSQDSRGAAYNEQFF
TRBJ2-3 TRBV27 CAPTVVTQYF
TRBJ1-5 TRBV6-6 CASNSFGNQPQHF
TRBJ2-1 TRBV12-3/TRBV12-4 CASSTQGTGEQFF
TRBJ2-7 TRBV7-2 CASSLYIYEQYF
TRBJ1-2 TRBV28 CASRLRGEHGYTF
TRBJ2-3 TRBV9 CASSVDAGGNTDTQYF
TRBJ2-3 TRBV3-1/TRBV3-2 CASSPGLAGGPKDTQYF
TRBJ1-4 TRBV19 CASSILRTNEKLFF
TRBJ1-2 TRBV30 CAWTAVTNYGYTF
TRBJ1-3 TRBV6-5 CASSRDRLSGNTIYF
TRBJ2-5 TRBV29-1 CSVGVGGGKETQYF